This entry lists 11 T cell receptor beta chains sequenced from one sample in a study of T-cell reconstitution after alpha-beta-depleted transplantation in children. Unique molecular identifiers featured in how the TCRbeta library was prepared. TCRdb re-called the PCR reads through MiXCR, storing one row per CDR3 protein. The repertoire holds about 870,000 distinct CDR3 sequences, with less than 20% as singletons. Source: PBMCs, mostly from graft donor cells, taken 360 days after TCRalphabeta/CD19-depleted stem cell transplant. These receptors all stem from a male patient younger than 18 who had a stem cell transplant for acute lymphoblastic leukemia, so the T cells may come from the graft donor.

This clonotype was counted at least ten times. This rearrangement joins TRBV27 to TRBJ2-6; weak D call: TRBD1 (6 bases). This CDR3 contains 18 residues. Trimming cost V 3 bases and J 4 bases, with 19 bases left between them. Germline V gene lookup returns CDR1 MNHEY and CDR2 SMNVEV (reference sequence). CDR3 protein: CASSFTGRGRSGANVLTF. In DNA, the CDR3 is TGTGCCAGCAGTTTTACCGGCAGGGGAAGAAGCGGGGCCAACGTCCTGACTTTC.

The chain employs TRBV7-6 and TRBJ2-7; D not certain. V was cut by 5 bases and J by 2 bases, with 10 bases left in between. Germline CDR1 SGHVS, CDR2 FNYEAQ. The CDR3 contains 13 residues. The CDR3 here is CASSHSSTYEQYF. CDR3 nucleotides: TGTGCCAGCAGCCACTCCTCAACCTACGAGCAGTACTTC.

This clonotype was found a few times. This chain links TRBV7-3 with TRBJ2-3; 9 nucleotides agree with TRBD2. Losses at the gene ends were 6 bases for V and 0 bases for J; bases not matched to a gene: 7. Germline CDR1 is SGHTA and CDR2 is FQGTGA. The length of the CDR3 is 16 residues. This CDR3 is CASRSGTSQSTDTQYF. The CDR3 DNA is TGTGCCAGCAGATCCGGGACTAGCCAGAGCACAGATACGCAGTATTTT.

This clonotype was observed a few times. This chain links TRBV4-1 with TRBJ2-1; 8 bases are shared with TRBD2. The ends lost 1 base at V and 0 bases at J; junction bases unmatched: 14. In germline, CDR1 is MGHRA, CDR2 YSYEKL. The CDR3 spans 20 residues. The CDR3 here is CASSQADGRAKRSSYNEQFF. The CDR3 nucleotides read TGCGCCAGCAGCCAAGCGGACGGGAGGGCTAAGAGGAGCTCCTACAATGAGCAGTTCTTC.

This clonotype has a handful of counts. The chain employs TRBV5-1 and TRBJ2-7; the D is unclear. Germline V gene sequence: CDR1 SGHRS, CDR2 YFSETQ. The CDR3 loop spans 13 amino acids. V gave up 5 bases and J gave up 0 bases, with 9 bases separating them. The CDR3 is CASRRFSSYEQYF. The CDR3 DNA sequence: TGCGCCAGCAGAAGGTTTAGCTCCTACGAGCAGTACTTC.

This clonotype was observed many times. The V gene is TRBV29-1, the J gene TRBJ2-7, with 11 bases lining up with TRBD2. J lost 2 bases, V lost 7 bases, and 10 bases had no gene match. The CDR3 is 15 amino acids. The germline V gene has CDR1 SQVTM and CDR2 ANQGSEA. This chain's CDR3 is CSGGGVTSGTYEQYF. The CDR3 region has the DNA TGCAGCGGAGGAGGTGTGACTAGCGGGACCTACGAGCAGTACTTC.

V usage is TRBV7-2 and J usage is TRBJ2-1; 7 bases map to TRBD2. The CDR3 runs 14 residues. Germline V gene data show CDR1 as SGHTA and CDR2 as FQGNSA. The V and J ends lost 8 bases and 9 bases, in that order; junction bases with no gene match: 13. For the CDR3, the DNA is TGTGCCAGCGGGAGGGCGGGAATCAGCGGTGAGCAGTTCTTC. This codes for CASGRAGISGEQFF.

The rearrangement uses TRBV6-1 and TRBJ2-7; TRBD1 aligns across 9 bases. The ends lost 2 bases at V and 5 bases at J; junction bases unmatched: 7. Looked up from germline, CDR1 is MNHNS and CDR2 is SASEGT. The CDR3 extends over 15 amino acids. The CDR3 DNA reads TGTGCCAGCAGTGAACCGGGACAGGGTATGGACGAGCAGTACTTC. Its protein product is CASSEPGQGMDEQYF.

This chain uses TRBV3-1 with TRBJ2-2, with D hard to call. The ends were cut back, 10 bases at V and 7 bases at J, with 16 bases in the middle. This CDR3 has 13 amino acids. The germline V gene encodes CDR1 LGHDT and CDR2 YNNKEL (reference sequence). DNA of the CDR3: TGTGCCACTCGTGAGGCCCGGGTCGGGGAGCTGTTTTTT. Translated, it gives CATREARVGELFF.

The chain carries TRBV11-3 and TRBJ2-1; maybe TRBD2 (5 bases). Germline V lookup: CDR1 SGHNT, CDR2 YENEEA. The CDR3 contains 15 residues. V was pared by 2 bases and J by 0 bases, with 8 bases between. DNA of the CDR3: TGTGCCAGCAGCTTAAGCGGCCCCTCCTACAATGAGCAGTTCTTC. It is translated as CASSLSGPSYNEQFF.

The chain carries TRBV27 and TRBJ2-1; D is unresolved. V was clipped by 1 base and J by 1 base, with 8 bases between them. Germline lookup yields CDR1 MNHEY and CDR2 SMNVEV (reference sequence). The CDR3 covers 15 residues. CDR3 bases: TGTGCCAGCAGTTTATTCGGTGTATCCTACAATGAGCAGTTCTTC. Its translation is CASSLFGVSYNEQFF.